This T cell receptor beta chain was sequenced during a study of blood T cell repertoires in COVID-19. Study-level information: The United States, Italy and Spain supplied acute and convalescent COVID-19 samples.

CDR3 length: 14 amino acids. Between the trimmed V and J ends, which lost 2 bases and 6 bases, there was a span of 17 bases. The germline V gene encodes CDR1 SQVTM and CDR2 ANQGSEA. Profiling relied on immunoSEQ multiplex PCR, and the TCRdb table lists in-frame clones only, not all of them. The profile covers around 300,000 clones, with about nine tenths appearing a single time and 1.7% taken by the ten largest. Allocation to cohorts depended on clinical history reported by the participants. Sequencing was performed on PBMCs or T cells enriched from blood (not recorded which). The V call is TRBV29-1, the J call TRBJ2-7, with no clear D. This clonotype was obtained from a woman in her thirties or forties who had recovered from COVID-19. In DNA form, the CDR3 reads TGCAGCGTTGAAACCCGAGTAGCTTCGGGCGAGCAGTACTTC. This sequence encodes CSVETRVASGEQYF.